This T cell receptor (beta chain) comes out of a study of T-cell memory formation after mild COVID-19. This clonotype has just a few counts. TCRdb independently ran MiXCR on the 5' RACE reads; one entry per CDR3 protein. The sample holds 380,000 or so distinct CDR3 sequences, roughly an eighth seen once. This CDR3 spans 14 amino acids. The V end was cut by 7 bases, the J end by 5 bases, with 15 bases between. The germline V gene has CDR1 SGHDN and CDR2 FVKESK. The sample consisted of PBMCs or a T cell subset sorted from them (not recorded which). The sequence derives from a man aged 18 to 35 who had mild COVID-19 (a few samples of this study predate the infection). Cell type and time point are not known. The V and J genes are TRBV14 and TRBJ2-1; D is undetermined. Here the CDR3 reads CASTPFGRNNEQFF. DNA of the CDR3: TGTGCCAGCACCCCCTTTGGGCGCAACAATGAGCAGTTCTTC. Combining the CDR3 with reference TRBV14 and TRBJ2-1 gives the whole variable domain EAGVTQFPSHSVIEKGQTVTLRCDPISGHDNLYWYRRVMGKEIKFLLHFVKESKQDESGMPNNRFLAERTGGTYSTLKVQPAELEDSGVYFCASTPFGRNNEQFFGPGTRLTVL.